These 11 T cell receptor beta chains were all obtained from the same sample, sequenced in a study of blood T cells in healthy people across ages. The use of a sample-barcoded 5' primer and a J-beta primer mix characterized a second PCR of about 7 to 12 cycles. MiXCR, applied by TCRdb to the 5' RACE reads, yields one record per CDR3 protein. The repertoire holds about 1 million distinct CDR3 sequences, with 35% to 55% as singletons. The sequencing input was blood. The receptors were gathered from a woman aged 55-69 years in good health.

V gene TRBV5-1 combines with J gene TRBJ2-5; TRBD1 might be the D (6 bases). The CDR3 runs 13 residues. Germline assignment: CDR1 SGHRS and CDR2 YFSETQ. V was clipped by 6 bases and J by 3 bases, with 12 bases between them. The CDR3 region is CASNSPGEETQYF. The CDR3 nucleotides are TGCGCCAGCAACTCGCCAGGGGAAGAGACCCAGTACTTC.

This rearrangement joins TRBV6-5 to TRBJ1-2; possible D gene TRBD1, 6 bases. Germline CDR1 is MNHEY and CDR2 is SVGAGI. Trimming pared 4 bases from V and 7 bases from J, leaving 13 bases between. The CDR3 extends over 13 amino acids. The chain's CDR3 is CASSFDRSFGYTF. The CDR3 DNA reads TGTGCCAGCAGTTTCGACAGGTCCTTTGGCTACACCTTC.

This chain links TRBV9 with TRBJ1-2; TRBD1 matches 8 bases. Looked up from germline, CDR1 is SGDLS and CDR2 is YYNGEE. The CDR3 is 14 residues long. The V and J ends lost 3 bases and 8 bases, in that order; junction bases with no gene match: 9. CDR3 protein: CASSARSQGGGYTF. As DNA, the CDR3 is TGTGCCAGCAGCGCCCGTTCACAGGGGGGGGGCTACACCTTC.

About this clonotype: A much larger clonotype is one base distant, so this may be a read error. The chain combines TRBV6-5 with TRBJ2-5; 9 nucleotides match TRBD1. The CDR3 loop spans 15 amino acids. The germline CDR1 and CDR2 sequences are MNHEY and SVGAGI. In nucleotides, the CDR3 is TGTGCCAACAGTCCCGGACAGGGGTGGGGAGAGACCCAGTACTTC. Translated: CANSPGQGWGETQYF.

For the CDR3, the DNA is TGTGCCAGCAGTGAAGCAATTGGGACTCTCTACGAGCAGTACTTC. Translated, it gives CASSEAIGTLYEQYF. This sequence joins TRBV2 and TRBJ2-7; D might be TRBD2 (6 bases). This CDR3 contains 15 residues. V lost 0 bases and J 3 bases, leaving 12 bases between the germline ends. Germline V gene lookup returns CDR1 SNHLY and CDR2 FYNNEI.

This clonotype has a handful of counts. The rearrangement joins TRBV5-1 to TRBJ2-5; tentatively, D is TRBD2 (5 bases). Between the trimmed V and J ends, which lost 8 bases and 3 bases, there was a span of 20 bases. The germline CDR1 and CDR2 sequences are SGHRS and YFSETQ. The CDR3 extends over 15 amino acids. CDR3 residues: CASSLVRTGKETQYF. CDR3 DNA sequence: TGCGCCAGTTCCCTAGTTAGGACTGGCAAAGAGACCCAGTACTTC.

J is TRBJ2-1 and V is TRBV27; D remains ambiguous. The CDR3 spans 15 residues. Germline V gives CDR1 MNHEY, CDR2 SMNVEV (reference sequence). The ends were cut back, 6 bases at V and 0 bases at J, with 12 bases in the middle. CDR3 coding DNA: TGTGCCAGCAGCCCGAGCGACCCCTCCTACAATGAGCAGTTCTTC. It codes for CASSPSDPSYNEQFF.

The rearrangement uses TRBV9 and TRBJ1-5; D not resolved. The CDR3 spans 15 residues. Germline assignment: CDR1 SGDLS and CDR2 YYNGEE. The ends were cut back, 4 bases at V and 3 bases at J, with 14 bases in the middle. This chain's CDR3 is CASSPAPGNNQPQHF. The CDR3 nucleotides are TGTGCCAGCAGCCCTGCTCCGGGAAACAATCAGCCCCAGCATTTT.

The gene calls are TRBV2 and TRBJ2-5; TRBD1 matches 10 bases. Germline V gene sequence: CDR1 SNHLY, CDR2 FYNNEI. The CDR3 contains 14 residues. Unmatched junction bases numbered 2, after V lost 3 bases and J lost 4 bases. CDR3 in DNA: TGTGCCAGCAGTGAGAGGACAGGGGGAGAGACCCAGTACTTC. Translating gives CASSERTGGETQYF.

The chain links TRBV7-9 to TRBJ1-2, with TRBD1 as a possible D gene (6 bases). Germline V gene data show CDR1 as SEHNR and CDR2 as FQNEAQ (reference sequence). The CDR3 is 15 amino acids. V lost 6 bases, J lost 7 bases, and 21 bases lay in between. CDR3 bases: TGTGCCAGCAGTCCCCTGGTAACGGGGGGCTCTGGCTACACCTTC. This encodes CASSPLVTGGSGYTF. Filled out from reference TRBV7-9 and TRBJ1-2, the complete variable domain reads DTGVSQNPRHKITKRGQNVTFRCDPISEHNRLYWYRQTLGQGPEFLTYFQNEAQLEKSRLLSDRFSAERPKGSFSTLEIQRTEQGDSAMYLCASSPLVTGGSGYTFGSGTRLTVV.

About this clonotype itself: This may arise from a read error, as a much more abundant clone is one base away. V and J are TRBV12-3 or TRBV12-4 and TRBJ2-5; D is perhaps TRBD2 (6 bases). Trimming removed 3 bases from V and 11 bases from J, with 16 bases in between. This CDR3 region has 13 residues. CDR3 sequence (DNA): TGTGCCAGCAGTTTTAGCGGCAGTAGTGAGCAGTACTTC. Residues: CASSFSGSSEQYF.